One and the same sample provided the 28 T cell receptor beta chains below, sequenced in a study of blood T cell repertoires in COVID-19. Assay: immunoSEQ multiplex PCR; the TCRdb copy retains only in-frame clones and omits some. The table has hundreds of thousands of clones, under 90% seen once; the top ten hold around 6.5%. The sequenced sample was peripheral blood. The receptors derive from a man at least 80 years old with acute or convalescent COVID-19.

The CDR3: CASSYEYGLTGELFF. Here the CDR3 DNA reads TGTGCCAGCAGTTACGAATATGGCCTTACCGGGGAGCTGTTTTTT. V and J are TRBV6-5 and TRBJ2-2; D unresolved. Germline-derived CDR1 and CDR2 are MNHEY and SVGAGI. The CDR3 is 15 residues long. The ends were cut back, 2 bases at V and 5 bases at J, with 12 bases in the middle.

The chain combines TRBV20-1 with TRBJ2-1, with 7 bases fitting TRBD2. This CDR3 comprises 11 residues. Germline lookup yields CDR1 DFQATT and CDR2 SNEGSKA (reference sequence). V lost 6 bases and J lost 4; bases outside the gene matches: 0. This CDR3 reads CSAGGYNEQFF. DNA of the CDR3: TGCAGTGCGGGGGGGTACAATGAGCAGTTCTTC.

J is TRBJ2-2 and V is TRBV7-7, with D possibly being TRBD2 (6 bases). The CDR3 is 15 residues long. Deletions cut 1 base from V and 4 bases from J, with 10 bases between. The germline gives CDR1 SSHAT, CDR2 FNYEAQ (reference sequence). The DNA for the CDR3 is TGTGCCAGCAGCTTAGGACTAGGTGGCACCGGGGAGCTGTTTTTT. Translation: CASSLGLGGTGELFF.

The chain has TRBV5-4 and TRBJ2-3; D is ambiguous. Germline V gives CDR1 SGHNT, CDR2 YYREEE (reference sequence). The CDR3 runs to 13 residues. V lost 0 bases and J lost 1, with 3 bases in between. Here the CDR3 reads CASSLGRTDTQYF. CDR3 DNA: TGTGCCAGCAGCTTGGGGCGCACAGATACGCAGTATTTT.

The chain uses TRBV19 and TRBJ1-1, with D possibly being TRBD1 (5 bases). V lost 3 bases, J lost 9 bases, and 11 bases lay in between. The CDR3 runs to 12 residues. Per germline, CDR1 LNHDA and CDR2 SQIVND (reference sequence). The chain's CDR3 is CASSMGRVKAFF. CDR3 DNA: TGTGCCAGTAGTATGGGCAGGGTGAAAGCTTTCTTT.

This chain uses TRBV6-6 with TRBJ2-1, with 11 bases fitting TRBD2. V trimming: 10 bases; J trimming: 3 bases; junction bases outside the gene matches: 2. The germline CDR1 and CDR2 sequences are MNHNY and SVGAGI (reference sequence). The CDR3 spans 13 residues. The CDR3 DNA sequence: TGTGCCACCCTAGCGGGAGGCTACAATGAGCAGTTCTTC. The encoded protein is CATLAGGYNEQFF.

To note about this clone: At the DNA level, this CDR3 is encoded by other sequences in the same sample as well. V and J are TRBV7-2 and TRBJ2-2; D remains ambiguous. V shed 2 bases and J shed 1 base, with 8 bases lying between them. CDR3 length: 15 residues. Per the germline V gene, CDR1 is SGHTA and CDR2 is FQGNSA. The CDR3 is CASSLSPRNTGELFF. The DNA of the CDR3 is TGTGCCAGCAGCTTATCTCCCAGGAACACCGGGGAGCTGTTTTTT.

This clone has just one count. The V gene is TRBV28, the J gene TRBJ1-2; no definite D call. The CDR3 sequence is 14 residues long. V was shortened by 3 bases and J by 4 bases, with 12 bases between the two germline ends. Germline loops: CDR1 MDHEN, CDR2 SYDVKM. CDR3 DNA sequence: TGTGCCAGCAGTTTTAAAAACGGTCCCTATGGCTACACCTTC. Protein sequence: CASSFKNGPYGYTF.

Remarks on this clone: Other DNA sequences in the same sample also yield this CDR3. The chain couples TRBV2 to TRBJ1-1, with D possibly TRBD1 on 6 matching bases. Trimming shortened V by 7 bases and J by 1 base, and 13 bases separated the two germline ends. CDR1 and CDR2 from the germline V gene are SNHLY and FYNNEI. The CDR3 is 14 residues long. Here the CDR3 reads CASTPGQPNTEAFF. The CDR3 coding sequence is TGTGCCAGCACCCCGGGACAACCGAACACTGAAGCTTTCTTT.

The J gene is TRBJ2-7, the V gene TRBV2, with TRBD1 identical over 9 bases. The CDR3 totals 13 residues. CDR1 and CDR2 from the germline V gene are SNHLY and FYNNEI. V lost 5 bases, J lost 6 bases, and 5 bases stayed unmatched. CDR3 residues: CASSRDRVSEQYF. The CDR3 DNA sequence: TGTGCCAGCAGTCGGGACAGGGTCTCCGAGCAGTACTTC.

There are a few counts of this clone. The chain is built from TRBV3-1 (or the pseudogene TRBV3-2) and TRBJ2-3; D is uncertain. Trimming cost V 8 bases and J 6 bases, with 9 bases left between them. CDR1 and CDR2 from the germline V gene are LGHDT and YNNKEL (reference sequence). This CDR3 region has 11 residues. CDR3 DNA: TGTGCCAGCGGTCGAGGTGATACGCAGTATTTT. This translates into CASGRGDTQYF.

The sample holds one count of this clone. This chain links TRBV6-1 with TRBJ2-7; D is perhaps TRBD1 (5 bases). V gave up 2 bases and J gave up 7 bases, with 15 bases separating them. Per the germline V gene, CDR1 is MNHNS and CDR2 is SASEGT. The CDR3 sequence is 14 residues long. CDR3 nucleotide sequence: TGTGCCAGCAGTGAAATGTTCTCCAGGGAAGAGCAGTACTTC. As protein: CASSEMFSREEQYF.

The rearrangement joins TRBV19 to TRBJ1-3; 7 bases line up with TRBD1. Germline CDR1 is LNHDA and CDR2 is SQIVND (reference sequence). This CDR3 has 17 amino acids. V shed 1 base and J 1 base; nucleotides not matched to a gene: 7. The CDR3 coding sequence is TGTGCCAGTAGTATAGGTCCGGGACAGCGTTCTGGAAACACCATATATTTT. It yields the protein CASSIGPGQRSGNTIYF.

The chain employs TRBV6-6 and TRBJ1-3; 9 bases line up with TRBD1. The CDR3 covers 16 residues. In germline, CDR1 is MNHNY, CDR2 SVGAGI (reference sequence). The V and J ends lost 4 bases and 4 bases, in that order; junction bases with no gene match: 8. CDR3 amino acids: CASSSPGQGTGNTIYF. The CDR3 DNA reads TGTGCCAGCAGTTCCCCGGGACAGGGTACAGGAAACACCATATATTTT.

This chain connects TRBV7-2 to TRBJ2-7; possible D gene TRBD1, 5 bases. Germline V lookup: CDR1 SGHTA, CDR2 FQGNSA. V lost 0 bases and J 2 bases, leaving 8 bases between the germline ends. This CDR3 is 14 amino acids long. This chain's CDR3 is CASSLAPGPYEQYF. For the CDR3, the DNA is TGTGCCAGCAGCTTAGCGCCAGGGCCCTACGAGCAGTACTTC. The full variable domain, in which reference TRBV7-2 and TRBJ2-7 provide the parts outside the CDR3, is GAGVSQSPSNKVTEKGKDVELRCDPISGHTALYWYRQSLGQGLEFLIYFQGNSAPDKSGLPSDRFSAERTGGSVSTLTIQRTQQEDSAVYLCASSLAPGPYEQYFGPGTRLTVT.

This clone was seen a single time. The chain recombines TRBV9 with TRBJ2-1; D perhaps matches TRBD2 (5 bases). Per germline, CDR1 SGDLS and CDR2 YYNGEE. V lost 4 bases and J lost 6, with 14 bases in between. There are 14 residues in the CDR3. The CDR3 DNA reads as TGTGCCAGCAGCCTCCTCGGAGGCTTCAATGAGCAGTTCTTC. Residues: CASSLLGGFNEQFF.

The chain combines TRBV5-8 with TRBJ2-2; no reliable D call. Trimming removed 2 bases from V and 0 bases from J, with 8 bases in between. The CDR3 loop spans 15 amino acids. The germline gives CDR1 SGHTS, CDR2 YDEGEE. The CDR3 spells CASSFQATNTGELFF. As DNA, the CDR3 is TGTGCCAGCAGCTTTCAGGCTACGAACACCGGGGAGCTGTTTTTT.

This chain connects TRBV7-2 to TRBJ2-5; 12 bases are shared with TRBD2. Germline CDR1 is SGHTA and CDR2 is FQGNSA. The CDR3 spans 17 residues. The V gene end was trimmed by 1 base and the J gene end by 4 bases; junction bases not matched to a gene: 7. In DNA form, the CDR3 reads TGTGCCAGCAGCTTAGTTGTGACTAGCGGGAGTAGAGAGACCCAGTACTTC. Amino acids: CASSLVVTSGSRETQYF.

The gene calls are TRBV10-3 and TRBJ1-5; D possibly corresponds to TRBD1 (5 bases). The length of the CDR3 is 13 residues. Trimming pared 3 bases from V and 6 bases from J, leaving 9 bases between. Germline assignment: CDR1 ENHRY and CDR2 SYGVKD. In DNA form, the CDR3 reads TGTGCCATCAGTGACCACGACAGTCAGCCCCAGCATTTT. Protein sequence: CAISDHDSQPQHF.

CDR3 amino acids: CASSQSQGRTEQFF. Written as DNA, the CDR3 is TGTGCCAGCAGCCAGTCACAGGGGAGGACGGAGCAGTTCTTC. The rearrangement links TRBV3-1 (or the pseudogene TRBV3-2) to TRBJ2-1; D may be TRBD1 (7 bases). Germline V gene data show CDR1 as LGHDT and CDR2 as YNNKEL (reference sequence). The CDR3 contains 14 residues. Deletions cut 3 bases from V and 10 bases from J, with 16 bases between.

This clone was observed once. The chain's CDR3 is CASSHREGNTEAFF. The CDR3 DNA sequence: TGCGCCAGCAGCCATAGGGAGGGGAACACTGAAGCTTTCTTT. The chain is built from TRBV10-2 and TRBJ1-1; D unresolved. The CDR3 length is 14 residues. From germline, CDR1 is WSHSY and CDR2 SAAADI. Deletions cut 6 bases from V and 1 base from J, with 12 bases between.

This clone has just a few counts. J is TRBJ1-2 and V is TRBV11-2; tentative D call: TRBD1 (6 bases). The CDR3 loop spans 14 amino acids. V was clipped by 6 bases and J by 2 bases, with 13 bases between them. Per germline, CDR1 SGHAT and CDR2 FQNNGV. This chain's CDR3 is CASRPRTENYGYTF. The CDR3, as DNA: TGTGCCAGCAGACCCCGGACAGAGAACTATGGCTACACCTTC.

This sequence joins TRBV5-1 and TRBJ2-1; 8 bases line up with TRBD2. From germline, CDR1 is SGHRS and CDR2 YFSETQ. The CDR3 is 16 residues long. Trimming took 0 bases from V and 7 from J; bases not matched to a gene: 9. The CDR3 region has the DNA TGCGCCAGCAGCTTGGTTCTAGCGGGTAACTGGAATGAGCAGTTCTTC. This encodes CASSLVLAGNWNEQFF.

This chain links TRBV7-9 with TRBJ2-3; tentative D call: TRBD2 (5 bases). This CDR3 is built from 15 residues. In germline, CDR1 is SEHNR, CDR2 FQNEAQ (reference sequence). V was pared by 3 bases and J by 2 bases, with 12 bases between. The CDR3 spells CASSFLSVPTDTQYF. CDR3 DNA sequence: TGTGCCAGCAGCTTCCTTAGCGTACCCACAGATACGCAGTATTTT.

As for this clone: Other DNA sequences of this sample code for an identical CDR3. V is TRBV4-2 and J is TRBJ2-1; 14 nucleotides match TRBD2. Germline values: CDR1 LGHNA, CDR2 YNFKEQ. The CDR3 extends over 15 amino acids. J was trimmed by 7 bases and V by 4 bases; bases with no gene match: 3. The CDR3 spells CASSPGTSGSNEQFF. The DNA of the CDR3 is TGTGCCAGCAGCCCAGGGACTAGCGGGAGTAATGAGCAGTTCTTC.

CDR3 in DNA: TGCAGTGCTAGTAAGTCGGTCGGGGACTCGTTAGGCAATCAGCCCCAGCATTTT. Its translation is CSASKSVGDSLGNQPQHF. The V call is TRBV20-1, the J call TRBJ1-5; a possible D gene is TRBD1 (5 bases). Per the germline V gene, CDR1 is DFQATT and CDR2 is SNEGSKA (reference sequence). V was trimmed by 3 bases and J by 2 bases, leaving 23 bases between them. There are 18 residues in the CDR3.

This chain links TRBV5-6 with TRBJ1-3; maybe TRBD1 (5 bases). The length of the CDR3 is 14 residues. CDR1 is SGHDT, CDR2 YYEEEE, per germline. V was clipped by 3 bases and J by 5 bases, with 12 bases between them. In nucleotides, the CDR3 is TGTGCCAGCAGCTCCATAGGGGCGCGAAACACCATATATTTT. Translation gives CASSSIGARNTIYF.

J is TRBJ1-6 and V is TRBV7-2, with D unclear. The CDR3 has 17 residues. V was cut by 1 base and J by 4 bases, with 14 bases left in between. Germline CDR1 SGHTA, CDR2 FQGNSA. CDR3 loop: CASSLDSSPGYNSPLHF. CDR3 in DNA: TGTGCCAGCAGCTTAGATAGTTCTCCCGGGTATAATTCACCCCTCCACTTT.